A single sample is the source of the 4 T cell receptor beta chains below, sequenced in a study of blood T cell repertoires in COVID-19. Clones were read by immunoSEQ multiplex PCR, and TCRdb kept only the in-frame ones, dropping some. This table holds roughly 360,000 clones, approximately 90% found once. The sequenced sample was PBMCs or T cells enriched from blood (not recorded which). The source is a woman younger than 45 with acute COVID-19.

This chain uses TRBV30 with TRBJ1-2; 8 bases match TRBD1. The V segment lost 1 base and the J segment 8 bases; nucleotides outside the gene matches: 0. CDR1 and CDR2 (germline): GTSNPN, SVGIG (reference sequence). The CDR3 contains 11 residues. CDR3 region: CAWSAGGGYTF. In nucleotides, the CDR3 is TGTGCCTGGAGTGCAGGGGGCGGCTACACCTTC.

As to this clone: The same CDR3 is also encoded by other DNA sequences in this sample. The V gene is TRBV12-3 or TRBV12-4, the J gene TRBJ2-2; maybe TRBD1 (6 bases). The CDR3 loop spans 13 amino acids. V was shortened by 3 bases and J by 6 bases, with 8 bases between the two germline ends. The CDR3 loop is CASSFGGPGELFF. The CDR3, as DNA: TGTGCCAGCAGTTTTGGGGGCCCCGGGGAGCTGTTTTTT.

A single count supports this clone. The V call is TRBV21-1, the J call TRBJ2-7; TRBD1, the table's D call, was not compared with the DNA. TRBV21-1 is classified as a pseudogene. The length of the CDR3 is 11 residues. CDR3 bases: TGTGCCAGCAGCATCAGCTACGAGCAGTACTTC. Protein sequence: CASSISYEQYF.

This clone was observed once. The CDR3 is CASSLITGTAYGYTF. CDR3 sequence (DNA): TGCGCCAGCAGCTTAATAACCGGGACAGCTTATGGCTACACCTTC. V usage is TRBV5-1 and J usage is TRBJ1-2; 7 positions agree with TRBD1. There are 15 residues in the CDR3. The V gene's germline CDR1 is SGHRS and CDR2 YFSETQ. The ends lost 2 bases at V and 5 bases at J; junction bases unmatched: 9.